The rows below give T cell receptor beta chains drawn from one sample of a study of T-cell memory formation after mild COVID-19. MiXCR, run by TCRdb on the 5' RACE reads, gives a single entry per CDR3 protein. The sample has almost 550,000 distinct CDR3 sequences, around 21% seen once. Sequencing was done on a sample of PBMCs or a T cell subset sorted from them (not recorded which). These receptors originate from an adult woman who had mild COVID-19 (a few samples of this study predate the infection). Cell type and time point are not known. Each CDR3 is given with its conserved first and last residue. D genes are given only for firm matches. Expanded clones get a size class; other rows say once, few or many, or leave the size out.

D gene,J gene,clone size,V gene,CDR3 DNA,CDR3 protein
-,TRBJ1-5,-,TRBV4-1,TGCGCCAGCAGCCCTCGGGCCGATACAGGGAGCAATCAGCCCCAGCATTTT,CASSPRADTGSNQPQHF
-,TRBJ1-2,few,TRBV12-3/TRBV12-4,TGTGCCAGCAGTTCGTTACAGGGTGAAGGCTACACCTTC,CASSSLQGEGYTF
TRBD2,TRBJ2-1,few,TRBV6-2/TRBV6-3,TGTGCCAGCAGTTACTCCCTAGCGGGGGACTACAATGAGCAGTTCTTC,CASSYSLAGDYNEQFF
-,TRBJ2-3,-,TRBV20-1,TGCAGTGCTAGAGGCGGATACAGCGCAGATACGCAGTATTTT,CSARGGYSADTQYF
-,TRBJ2-7,few,TRBV20-1,TGCAGTGCTAGAGGAGACAGTCTCTACGAGCAGTACTTC,CSARGDSLYEQYF
-,TRBJ2-7,-,TRBV18,TGTGCCAGCTCACCTACGCACACCCGGGCCTACGAGCAGTACTTC,CASSPTHTRAYEQYF
-,TRBJ2-3,many,TRBV9,TGTGCCAGCAGCGCCGTTTCAGATACGCAGTATTTT,CASSAVSDTQYF
-,TRBJ2-2,-,TRBV19,TGTGCCAGTAAGGTGAACACCGGGGAGCTGTTTTTT,CASKVNTGELFF
TRBD1,TRBJ2-7,-,TRBV20-1,TGCAGTGCTCGCCATCCACCGGGACAGTTGGGCGAGCAGTACTTC,CSARHPPGQLGEQYF
TRBD1,TRBJ2-2,few,TRBV6-2/TRBV6-3,TGTGCCAGCAACTCACTAACAGGACAGGGGGCGCGTATAAGCACCGGGGAGCTGTTTTTT,CASNSLTGQGARISTGELFF
TRBD2,TRBJ2-5,-,TRBV12-3/TRBV12-4,TGTGCCAGCAGTTTGGGACTAGCGGGGGGGCTGAGCAGGTTCACCCAGTACTTC,CASSLGLAGGLSRFTQYF
-,TRBJ1-1,few,TRBV11-2,TGTGCCAGCAGCCCCCGGCCTCCTCATGAAGCTTTCTTT,CASSPRPPHEAFF
TRBD2,TRBJ2-3,-,TRBV5-1,TGCGCCAGCAGCCTAGCGGGTCACCAAACAGATACGCAGTATTTT,CASSLAGHQTDTQYF
-,TRBJ2-3,few,TRBV7-9,TGTGCCAGCAGAATTGGGAGCACAGATACGCAGTATTTT,CASRIGSTDTQYF
-,TRBJ2-7,-,TRBV4-1,TGCGCCAGCAGCCAAGTTTTCCCGGACCCTTACTCCTACGAGCAGTACTTC,CASSQVFPDPYSYEQYF
TRBD2,TRBJ2-7,-,TRBV18,TGTGCCAGCTCACCACTTCCAGCGGGGGCAACCTACGAGCAGTACTTC,CASSPLPAGATYEQYF
TRBD2,TRBJ2-7,few,TRBV10-3,TGTGCCATCAGGACGGACACCCCGGGGGGCGAGCAGTACTTC,CAIRTDTPGGEQYF
TRBD2,TRBJ2-1,-,TRBV20-1,TGCAGTGCCACGGGACTAGCGGGGGGTACTGGCAATGAGCAGTTCTTC,CSATGLAGGTGNEQFF